This T cell receptor (beta chain) was identified in a study of shared clonotypes between healthy human individuals. Looking at the study overall: Contributing individuals were a couple of females and three males aged 18 to 49. The study used three CD4 naive, three CD4 memory, two CD8 naive and one CD8 memory plate per donor.

Method: immunoSEQ multiplex PCR; TCRdb's copy keeps in-frame clones and lacks some. This sample has hundreds of thousands of clones, with approximately 79% found just once. This clone was picked up one time. CDR3 length equals 14 residues. From germline, CDR1 is MNHEY and CDR2 SVGAGI. The V end was cut by 6 bases, the J end by 4 bases, with 12 bases between. Donors, healthy HIV-negative adults, lacked recent acute infections or vaccinations. The split of CD4+ cells yielded CD45RA+ naive and CD45RA-negative memory subsets. This chain joins TRBV6-5 and TRBJ2-2, with D perhaps matching TRBD1 (5 bases). The TCR originated in a woman aged 25-40 years in good health. The sequencing input was memory CD4+ T cells sorted from blood. Subset reported: CD45RA-negative fraction. CDR3 DNA: TGTGCCAGCAGCCGATATCAGGGCACCGGGGAGCTGTTTTTT. It translates to CASSRYQGTGELFF.